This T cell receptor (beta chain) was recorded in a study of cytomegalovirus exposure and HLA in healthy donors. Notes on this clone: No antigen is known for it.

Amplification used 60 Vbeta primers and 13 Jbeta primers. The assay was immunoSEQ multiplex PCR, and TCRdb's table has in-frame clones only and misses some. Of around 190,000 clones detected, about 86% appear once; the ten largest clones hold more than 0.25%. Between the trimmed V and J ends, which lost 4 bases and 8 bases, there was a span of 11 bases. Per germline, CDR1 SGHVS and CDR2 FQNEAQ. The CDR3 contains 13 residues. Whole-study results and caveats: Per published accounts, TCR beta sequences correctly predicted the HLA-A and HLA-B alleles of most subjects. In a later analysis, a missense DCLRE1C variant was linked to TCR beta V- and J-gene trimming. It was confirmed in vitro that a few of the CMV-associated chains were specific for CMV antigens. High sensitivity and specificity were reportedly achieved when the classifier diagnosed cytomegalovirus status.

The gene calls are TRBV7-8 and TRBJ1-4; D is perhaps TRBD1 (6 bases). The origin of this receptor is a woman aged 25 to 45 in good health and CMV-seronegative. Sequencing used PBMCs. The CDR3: CASSWGQSEKLFF. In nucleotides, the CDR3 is TGTGCCAGCAGCTGGGGACAAAGCGAAAAACTGTTTTTT.